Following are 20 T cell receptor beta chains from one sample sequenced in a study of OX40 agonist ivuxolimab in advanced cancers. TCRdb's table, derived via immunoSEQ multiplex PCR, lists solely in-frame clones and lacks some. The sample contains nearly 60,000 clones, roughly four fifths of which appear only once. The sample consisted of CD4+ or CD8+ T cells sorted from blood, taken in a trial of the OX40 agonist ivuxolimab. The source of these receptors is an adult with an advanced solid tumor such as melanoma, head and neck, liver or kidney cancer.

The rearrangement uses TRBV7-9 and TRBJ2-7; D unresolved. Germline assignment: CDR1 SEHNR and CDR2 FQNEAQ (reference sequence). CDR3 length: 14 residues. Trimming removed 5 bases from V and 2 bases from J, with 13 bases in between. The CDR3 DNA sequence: TGTGCCAGCAGCCCCGGACGGGTCACCTACGAGCAGTACTTC. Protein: CASSPGRVTYEQYF.

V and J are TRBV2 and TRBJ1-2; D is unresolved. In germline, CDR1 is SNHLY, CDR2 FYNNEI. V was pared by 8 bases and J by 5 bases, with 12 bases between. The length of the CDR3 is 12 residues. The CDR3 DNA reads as TGTGCCAGCGACGCGGACCGGTATGGCTACACCTTC. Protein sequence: CASDADRYGYTF. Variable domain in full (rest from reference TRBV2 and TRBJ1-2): EPEVTQTPSHQVTQMGQEVILRCVPISNHLYFYWYRQILGQKVEFLVSFYNNEISEKSEIFDDQFSVERPDGSNFTLKIRSTKLEDSAMYFCASDADRYGYTFGSGTRLTVV.

Written as DNA, the CDR3 is TGTGCCAGCAGCCCCTCCGGGACAACTAATGAAAAACTGTTTTTT. Its translation: CASSPSGTTNEKLFF. The chain employs TRBV5-8 and TRBJ1-4, with unresolved D. Trimming left V 4 bases short and J 0 bases short, with 10 bases between. Germline values: CDR1 SGHTS, CDR2 YDEGEE. The CDR3 runs 15 residues.

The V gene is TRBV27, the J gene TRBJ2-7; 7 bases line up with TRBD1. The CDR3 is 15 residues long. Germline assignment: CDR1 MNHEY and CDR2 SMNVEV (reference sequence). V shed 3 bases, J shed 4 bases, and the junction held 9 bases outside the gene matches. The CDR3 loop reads CASSFSPTGTYEQYF. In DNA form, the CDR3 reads TGTGCCAGCAGTTTTTCTCCGACAGGGACATACGAGCAGTACTTC.

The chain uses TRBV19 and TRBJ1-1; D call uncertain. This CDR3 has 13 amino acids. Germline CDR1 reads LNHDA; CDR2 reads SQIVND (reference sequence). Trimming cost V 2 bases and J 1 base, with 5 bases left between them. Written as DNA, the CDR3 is TGTGCCAGTAGTATAAGAAGGAACACTGAAGCTTTCTTT. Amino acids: CASSIRRNTEAFF.

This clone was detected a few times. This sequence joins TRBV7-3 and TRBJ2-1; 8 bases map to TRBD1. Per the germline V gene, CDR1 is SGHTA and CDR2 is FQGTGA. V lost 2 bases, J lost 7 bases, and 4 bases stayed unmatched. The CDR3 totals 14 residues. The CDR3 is CASSLLRGRNEQFF. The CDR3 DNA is TGTGCCAGCAGCTTACTCAGGGGGCGAAATGAGCAGTTCTTC. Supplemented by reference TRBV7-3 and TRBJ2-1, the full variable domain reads GAGVSQTPSNKVTEKGKYVELRCDPISGHTALYWYRQSLGQGPEFLIYFQGTGAADDSGLPNDRFFAVRPEGSVSTLKIQRTERGDSAVYLCASSLLRGRNEQFFGPGTRLTVL.

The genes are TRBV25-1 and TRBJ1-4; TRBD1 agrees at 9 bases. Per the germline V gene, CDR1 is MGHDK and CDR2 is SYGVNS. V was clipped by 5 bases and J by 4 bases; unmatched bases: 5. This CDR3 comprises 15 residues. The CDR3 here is CASSNTGGLNEKLFF. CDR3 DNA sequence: TGTGCCAGCAGTAACACAGGGGGCCTTAATGAAAAACTGTTTTTT. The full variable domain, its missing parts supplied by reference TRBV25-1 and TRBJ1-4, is EADIYQTPRYLVIGTGKKITLECSQTMGHDKMYWYQQDPGMELHLIHYSYGVNSTEKGDLSSESTVSRIRTEHFPLTLESARPSHTSQYLCASSNTGGLNEKLFFGSGTQLSVL.

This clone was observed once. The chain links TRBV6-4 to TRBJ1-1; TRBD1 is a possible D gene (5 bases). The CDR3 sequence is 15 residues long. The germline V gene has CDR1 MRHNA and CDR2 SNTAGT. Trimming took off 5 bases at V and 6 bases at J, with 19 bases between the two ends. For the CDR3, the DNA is TGTGCCAGCAGTAGATTATTACGGACGGGGGCTGAAGCTTTCTTT. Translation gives CASSRLLRTGAEAFF.

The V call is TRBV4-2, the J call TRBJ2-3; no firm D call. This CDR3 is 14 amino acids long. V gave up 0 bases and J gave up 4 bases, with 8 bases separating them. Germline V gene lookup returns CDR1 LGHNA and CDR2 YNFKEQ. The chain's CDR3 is CASSQEHASDTQYF. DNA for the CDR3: TGTGCCAGCAGCCAAGAACACGCCTCAGATACGCAGTATTTT.

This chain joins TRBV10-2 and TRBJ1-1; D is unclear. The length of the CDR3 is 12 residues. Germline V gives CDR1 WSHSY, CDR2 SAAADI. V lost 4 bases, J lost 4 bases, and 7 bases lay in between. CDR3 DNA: TGCGCCAGCAGTGCCCGGGGCACTGAAGCTTTCTTT. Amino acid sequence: CASSARGTEAFF.

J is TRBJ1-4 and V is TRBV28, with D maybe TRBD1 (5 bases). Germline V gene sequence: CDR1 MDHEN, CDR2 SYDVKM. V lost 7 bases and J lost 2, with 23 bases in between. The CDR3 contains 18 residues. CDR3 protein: CASNFPRARDPTNEKLFF. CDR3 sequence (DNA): TGTGCCAGCAATTTTCCCCGAGCCAGGGACCCTACTAATGAAAAACTGTTTTTT.

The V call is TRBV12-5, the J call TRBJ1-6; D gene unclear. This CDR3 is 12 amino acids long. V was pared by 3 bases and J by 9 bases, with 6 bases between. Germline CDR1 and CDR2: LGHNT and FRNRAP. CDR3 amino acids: CASGLSFSPLHF. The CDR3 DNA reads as TGTGCTAGTGGTTTATCTTTTTCACCCCTCCACTTT.

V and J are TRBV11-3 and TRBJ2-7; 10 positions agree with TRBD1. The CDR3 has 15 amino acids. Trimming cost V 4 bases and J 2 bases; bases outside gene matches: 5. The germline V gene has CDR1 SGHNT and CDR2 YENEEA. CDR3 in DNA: TGTGCCAGCAGCTCTAGGACAGGGGGAGCCTACGAGCAGTACTTC. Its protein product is CASSSRTGGAYEQYF.

The CDR3: CAISSAMDNEQFF. The CDR3 coding sequence is TGTGCCATCAGTAGTGCGATGGACAATGAGCAGTTCTTC. This chain links TRBV10-3 with TRBJ2-1, with no clear D. This CDR3 spans 13 amino acids. Trimming left V 5 bases short and J 5 bases short, with 10 bases between. Germline CDR1 reads ENHRY; CDR2 reads SYGVKD.

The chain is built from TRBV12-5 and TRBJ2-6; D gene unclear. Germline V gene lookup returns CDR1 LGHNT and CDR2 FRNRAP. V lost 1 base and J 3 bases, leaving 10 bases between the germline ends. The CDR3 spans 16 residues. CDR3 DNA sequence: TGTGCTAGTGGTTTGGGGAAAGGCGGTGGGGCCAACGTCCTGACTTTC. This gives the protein CASGLGKGGGANVLTF. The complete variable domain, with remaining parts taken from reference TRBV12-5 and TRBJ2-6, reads DARVTQTPRHKVTEMGQEVTMRCQPILGHNTVFWYRQTMMQGLELLAYFRNRAPLDDSGMPKDRFSAEMPDATLATLKIQPSEPRDSAVYFCASGLGKGGGANVLTFGAGSRLTVL.

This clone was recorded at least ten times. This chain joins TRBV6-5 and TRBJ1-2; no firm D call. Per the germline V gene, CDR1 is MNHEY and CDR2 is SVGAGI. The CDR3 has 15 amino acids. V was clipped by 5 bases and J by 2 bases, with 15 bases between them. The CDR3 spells CASSHRGQINYGYTF. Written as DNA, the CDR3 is TGTGCCAGCAGTCACCGTGGGCAGATAAACTATGGCTACACCTTC.

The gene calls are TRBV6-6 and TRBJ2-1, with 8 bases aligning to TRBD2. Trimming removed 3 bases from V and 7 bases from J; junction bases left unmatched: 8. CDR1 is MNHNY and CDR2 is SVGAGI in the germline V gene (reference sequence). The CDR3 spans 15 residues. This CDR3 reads CASSYQAGDQNEQFF. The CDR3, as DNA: TGTGCCAGCAGTTATCAAGCGGGGGATCAAAATGAGCAGTTCTTC.

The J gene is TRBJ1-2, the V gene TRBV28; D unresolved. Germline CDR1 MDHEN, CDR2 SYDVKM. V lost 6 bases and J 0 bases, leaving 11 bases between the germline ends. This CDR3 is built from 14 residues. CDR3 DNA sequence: TGTGCCAGCAGCCCTGGTGGCACTAACTATGGCTACACCTTC. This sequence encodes CASSPGGTNYGYTF.

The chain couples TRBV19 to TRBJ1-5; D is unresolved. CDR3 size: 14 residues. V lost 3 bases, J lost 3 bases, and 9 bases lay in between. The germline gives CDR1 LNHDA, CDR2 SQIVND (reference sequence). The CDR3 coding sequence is TGTGCCAGTAGTATCGGCGCTGACAATCAGCCCCAGCATTTT. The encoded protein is CASSIGADNQPQHF. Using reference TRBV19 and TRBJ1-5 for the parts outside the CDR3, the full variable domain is DGGITQSPKYLFRKEGQNVTLSCEQNLNHDAMYWYRQDPGQGLRLIYYSQIVNDFQKGDIAEGYSVSREKKESFPLTVTSAQKNPTAFYLCASSIGADNQPQHFGDGTRLSIL.

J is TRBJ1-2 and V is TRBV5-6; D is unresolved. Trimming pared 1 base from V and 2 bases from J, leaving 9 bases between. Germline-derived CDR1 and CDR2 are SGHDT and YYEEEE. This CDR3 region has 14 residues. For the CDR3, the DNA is TGTGCCAGCAGCTTGTGGGTCACCAACTATGGCTACACCTTC. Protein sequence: CASSLWVTNYGYTF. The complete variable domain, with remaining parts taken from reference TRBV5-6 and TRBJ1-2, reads DAGVTQSPTHLIKTRGQQVTLRCSPKSGHDTVSWYQQALGQGPQFIFQYYEEEERQRGNFPDRFSGHQFPNYSSELNVNALLLGDSALYLCASSLWVTNYGYTFGSGTRLTVV.